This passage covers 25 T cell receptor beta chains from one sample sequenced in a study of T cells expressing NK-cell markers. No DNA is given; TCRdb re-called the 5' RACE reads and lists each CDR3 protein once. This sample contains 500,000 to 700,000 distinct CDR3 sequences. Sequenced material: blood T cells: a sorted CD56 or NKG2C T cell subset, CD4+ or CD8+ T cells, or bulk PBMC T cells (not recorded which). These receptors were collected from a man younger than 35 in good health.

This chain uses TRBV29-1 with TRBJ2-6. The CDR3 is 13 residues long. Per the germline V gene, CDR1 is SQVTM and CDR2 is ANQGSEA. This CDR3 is CSGRSSGANVLTF.

The CDR3 loop reads CASRAQEYSNQPQHF. V usage is TRBV6-1 and J usage is TRBJ1-5; TCRdb outputs TRBD1, but without DNA this stays unchecked. The CDR3 has 15 residues. Germline values: CDR1 MNHNS, CDR2 SASEGT.

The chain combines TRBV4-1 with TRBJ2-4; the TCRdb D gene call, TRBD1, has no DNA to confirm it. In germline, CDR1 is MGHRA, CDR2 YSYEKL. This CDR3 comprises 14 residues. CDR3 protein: CASSDTGGENIQYF.

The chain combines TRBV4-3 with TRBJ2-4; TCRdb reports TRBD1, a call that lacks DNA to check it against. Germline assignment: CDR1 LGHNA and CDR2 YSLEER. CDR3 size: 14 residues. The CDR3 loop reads CASSQVEGANIQYF.

The CDR3 reads CASSLSQYEQYF. J is TRBJ2-7 and V is TRBV12-3 or TRBV12-4. The CDR3 loop spans 12 amino acids.

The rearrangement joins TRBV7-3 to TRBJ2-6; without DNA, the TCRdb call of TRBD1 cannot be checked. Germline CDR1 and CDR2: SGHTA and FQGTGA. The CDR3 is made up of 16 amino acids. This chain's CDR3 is CASSPGGGSGANVLTF.

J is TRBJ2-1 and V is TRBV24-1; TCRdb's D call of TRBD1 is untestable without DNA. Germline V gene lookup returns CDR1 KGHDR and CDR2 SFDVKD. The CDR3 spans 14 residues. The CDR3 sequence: CATRGTGVNNEQFF.

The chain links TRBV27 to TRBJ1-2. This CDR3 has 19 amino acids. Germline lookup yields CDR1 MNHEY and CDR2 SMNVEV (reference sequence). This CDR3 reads CASRHGTQQGQTIYYGYTF.

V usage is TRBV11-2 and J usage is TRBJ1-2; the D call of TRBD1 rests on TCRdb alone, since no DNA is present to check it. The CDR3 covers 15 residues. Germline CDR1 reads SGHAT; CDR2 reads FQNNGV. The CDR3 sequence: CASKKGQGYNYGYTF.

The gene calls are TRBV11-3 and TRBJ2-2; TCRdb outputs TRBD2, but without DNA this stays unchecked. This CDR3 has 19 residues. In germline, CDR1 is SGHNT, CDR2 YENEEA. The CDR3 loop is CASSLVGTSIPEDTGELFF.

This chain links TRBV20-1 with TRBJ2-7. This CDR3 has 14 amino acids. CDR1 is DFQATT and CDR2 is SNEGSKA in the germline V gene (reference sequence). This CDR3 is CSARNLADPYEQYF.

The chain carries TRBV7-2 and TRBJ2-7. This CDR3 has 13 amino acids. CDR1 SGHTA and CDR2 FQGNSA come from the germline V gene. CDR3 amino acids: CASSPRRAGEQYF.

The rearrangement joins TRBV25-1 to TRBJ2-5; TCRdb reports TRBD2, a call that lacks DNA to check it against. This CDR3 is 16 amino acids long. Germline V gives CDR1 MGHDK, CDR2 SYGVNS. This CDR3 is CASSVRGRTRGETQYF.

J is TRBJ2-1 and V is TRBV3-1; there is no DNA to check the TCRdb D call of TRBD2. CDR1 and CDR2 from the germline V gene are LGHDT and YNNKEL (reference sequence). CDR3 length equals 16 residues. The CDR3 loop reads CASSPGLSSTPNEQFF.

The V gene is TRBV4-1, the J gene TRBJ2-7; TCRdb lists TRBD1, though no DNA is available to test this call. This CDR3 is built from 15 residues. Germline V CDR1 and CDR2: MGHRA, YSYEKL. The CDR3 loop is CASSQGQGETYEQYF.

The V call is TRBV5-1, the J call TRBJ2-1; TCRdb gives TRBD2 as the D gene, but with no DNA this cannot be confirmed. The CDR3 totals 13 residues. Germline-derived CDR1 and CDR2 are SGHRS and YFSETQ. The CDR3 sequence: CASSLSDLDEQFF.

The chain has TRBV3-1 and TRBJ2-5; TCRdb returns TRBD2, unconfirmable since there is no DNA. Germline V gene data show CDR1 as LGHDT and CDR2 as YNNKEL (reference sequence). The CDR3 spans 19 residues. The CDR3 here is CASSQDSTSGRFVGETQYF.

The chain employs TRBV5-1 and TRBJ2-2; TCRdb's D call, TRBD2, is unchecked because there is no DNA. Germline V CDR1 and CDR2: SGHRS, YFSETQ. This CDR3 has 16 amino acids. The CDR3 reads CASSLGGLAGDGELFF.

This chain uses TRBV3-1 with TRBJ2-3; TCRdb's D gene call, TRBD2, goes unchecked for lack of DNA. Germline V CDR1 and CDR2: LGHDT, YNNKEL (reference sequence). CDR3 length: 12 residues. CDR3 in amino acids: CASSQEGQTQYF.

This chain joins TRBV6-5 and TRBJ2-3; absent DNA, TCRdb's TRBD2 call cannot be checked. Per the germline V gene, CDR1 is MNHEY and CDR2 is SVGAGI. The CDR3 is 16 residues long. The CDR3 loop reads CASSYGLGRWGNTQYF.

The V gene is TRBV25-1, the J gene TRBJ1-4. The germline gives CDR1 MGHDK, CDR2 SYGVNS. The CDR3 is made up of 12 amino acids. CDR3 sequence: CASKRSNEKLFF. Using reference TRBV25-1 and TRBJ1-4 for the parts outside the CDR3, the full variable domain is EADIYQTPRYLVIGTGKKITLECSQTMGHDKMYWYQQDPGMELHLIHYSYGVNSTEKGDLSSESTVSRIRTEHFPLTLESARPSHTSQYLCASKRSNEKLFFGSGTQLSVL.

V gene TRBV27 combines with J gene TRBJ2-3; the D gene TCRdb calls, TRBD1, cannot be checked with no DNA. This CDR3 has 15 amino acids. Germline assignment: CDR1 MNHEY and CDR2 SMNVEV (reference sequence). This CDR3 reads CASRIQGAGADTQYF.

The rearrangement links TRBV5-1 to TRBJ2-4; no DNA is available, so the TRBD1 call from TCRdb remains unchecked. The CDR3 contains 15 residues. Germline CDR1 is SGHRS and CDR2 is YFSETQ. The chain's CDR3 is CASSSLEDRGNIQYF. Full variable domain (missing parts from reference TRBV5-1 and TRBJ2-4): KAGVTQTPRYLIKTRGQQVTLSCSPISGHRSVSWYQQTPGQGLQFLFEYFSETQRNKGNFPGRFSGRQFSNSRSEMNVSTLELGDSALYLCASSSLEDRGNIQYFGAGTRLSVL.

CDR3: CASREPGTGYNEQFF. The gene calls are TRBV5-1 and TRBJ2-1; there is no DNA to check the TCRdb D call of TRBD1. Germline V CDR1 and CDR2: SGHRS, YFSETQ. The CDR3 extends over 15 amino acids.

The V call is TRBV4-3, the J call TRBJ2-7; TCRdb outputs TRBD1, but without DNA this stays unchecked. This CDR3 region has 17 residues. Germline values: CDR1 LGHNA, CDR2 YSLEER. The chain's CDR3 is CASSQGYSGNRGYEQYF.